This T cell receptor (beta chain) was captured in a study of blood T cell repertoires in COVID-19. On the study more broadly: COVID-19 samples collected from the United States, Italy and Spain covered acute and convalescent phases. PBMCs, B-cell-depleted T cells, or T cells were the source of the cDNA or gDNA that made up the material.

CDR3 length: 14 residues. Per germline, CDR1 GTSNPN and CDR2 SVGIG (reference sequence). V shed 7 bases and J 2 bases; nucleotides not matched to a gene: 9. Enrollment of patients from Seattle took place during active infection, with longitudinal follow-up. Per the original data handling: Quantification of nucleated cells was approximated via reference gene primer amplification. Measured with immunoSEQ multiplex PCR; TCRdb has only the in-frame clones, and not every one. For V, J and clone size, that table is used; D and trimming come from the DNA. The sample holds 220,000 or so clones; 82% are singletons and the top ten take under 8.5%.

The V call is TRBV30, the J call TRBJ2-3; the match to TRBD1 covers 7 bases. The sample comprised peripheral blood. The TCR comes from a woman of 80 years or more with COVID-19, enrolled during active disease. CDR3 sequence reads: CAFSPGQLTDTQYF. CDR3 nucleotides: TGTGCCTTTTCCCCGGGACAGCTCACAGATACGCAGTATTTT.